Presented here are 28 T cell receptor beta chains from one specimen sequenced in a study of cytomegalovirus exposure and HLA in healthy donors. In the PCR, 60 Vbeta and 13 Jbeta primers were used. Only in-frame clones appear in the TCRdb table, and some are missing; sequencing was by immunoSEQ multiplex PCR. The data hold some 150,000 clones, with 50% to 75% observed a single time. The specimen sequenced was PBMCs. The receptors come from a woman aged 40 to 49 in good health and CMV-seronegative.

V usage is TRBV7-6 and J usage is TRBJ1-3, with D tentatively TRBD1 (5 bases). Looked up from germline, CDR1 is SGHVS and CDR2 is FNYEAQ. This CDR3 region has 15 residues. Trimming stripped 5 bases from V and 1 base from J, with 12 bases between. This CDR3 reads CASSPVGLSGNTIYF. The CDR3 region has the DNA TGTGCCAGCAGCCCAGTGGGGCTTTCTGGAAACACCATATATTTT.

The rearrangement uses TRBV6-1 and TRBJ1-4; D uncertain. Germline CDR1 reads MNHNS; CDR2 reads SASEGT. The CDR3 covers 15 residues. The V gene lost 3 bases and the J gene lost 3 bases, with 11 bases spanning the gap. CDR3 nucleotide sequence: TGTGCCAGCAGTGACCCAGGCCTTTCTAATGAAAAACTGTTTTTT. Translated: CASSDPGLSNEKLFF.

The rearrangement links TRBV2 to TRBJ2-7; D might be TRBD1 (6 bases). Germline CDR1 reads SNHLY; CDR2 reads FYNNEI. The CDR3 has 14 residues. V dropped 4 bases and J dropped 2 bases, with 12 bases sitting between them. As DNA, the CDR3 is TGTGCCAGCAGTGGATTAAAGGGGGCCTACGAGCAGTACTTC. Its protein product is CASSGLKGAYEQYF.

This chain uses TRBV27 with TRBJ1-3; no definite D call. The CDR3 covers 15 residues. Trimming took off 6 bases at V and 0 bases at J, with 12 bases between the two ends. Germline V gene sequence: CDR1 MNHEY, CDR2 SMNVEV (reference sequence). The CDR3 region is CASRNNDNSGNTIYF. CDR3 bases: TGTGCCAGCAGGAACAATGATAACTCTGGAAACACCATATATTTT.

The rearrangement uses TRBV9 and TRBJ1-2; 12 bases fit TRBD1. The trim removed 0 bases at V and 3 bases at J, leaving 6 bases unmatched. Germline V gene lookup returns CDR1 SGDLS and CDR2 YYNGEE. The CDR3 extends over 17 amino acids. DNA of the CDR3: TGTGCCAGCAGCGTAGCCGAGGGACAGGGGGCATACTATGGCTACACCTTC. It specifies CASSVAEGQGAYYGYTF.

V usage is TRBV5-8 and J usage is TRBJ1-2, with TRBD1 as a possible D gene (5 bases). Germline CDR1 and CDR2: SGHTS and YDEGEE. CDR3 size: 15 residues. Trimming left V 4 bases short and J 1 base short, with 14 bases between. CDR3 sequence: CASSAPGLRNYGYTF. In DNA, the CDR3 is TGTGCCAGCAGCGCGCCGGGACTACGTAACTATGGCTACACCTTC.

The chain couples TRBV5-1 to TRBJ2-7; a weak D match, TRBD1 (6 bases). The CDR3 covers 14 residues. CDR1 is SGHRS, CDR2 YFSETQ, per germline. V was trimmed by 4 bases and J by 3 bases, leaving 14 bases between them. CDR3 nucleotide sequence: TGCGCCAGCAGCCTCAGGGGAAGGGTCTACGAGCAGTACTTC. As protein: CASSLRGRVYEQYF.

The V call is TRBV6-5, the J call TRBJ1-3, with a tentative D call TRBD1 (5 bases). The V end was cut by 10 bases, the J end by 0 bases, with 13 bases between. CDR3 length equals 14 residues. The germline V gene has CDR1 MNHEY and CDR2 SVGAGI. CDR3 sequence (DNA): TGTGCCACGGGGACTTCGAGCTCTGGAAACACCATATATTTT. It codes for CATGTSSSGNTIYF.

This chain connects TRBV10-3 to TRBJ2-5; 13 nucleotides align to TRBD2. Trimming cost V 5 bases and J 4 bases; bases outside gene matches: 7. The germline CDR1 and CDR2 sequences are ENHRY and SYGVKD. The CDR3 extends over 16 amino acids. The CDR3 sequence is CAISLGRLAGGETQYF. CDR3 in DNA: TGTGCCATCAGTTTAGGCCGACTAGCGGGAGGAGAGACCCAGTACTTC.

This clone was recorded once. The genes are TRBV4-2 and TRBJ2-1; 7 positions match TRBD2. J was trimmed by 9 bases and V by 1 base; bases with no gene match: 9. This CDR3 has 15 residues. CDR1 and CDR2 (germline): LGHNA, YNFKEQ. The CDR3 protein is CASSQGEGGAGEQFF. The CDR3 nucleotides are TGTGCCAGCAGCCAAGGGGAGGGAGGGGCGGGTGAGCAGTTCTTC.

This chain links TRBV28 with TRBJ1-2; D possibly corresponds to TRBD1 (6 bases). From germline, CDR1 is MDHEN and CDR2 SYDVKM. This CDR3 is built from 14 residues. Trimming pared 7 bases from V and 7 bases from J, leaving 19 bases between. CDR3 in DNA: TGTGCCAGCACCCTGGCGGGGGGGCGCGTTGGCTACACCTTC. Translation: CASTLAGGRVGYTF.

The chain's CDR3 is CASSLAPVYGYTF. The CDR3 DNA follows: TGTGCCAGCAGCCTTGCCCCGGTCTATGGCTACACCTTC. The chain uses TRBV28 and TRBJ1-2, with D unclear. Germline V gene lookup returns CDR1 MDHEN and CDR2 SYDVKM. This CDR3 spans 13 amino acids. Trimming stripped 6 bases from V and 4 bases from J, with 12 bases between.

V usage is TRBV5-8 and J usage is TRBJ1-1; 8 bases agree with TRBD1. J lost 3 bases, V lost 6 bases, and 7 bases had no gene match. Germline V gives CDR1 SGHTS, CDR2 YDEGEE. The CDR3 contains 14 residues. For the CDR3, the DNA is TGTGCCAGCACCCGGACAGGGACGTACACTGAAGCTTTCTTT. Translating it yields CASTRTGTYTEAFF.

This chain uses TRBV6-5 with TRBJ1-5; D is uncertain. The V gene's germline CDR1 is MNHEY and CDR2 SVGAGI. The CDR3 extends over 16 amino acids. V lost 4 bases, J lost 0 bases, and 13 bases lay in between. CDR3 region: CASSFKENYSNQPQHF. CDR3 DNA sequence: TGTGCCAGCAGTTTCAAGGAAAACTATAGCAATCAGCCCCAGCATTTT.

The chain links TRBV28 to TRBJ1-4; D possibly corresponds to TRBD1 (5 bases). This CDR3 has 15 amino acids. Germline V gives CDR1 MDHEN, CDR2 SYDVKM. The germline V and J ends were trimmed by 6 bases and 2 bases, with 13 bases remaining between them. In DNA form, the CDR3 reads TGTGCCAGCAGACCCCCAGGGTTGACTAATGAAAAACTGTTTTTT. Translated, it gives CASRPPGLTNEKLFF.

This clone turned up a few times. CDR3 protein: CASSLGLAAVLKDTQYF. The CDR3, as DNA: TGCGCCAGCAGCCTAGGACTAGCGGCCGTTCTCAAGGATACGCAGTATTTT. The gene calls are TRBV5-1 and TRBJ2-3; 10 bases are a match to TRBD2. Germline V gene data show CDR1 as SGHRS and CDR2 as YFSETQ. Losses at the gene ends were 4 bases for V and 6 bases for J; bases not matched to a gene: 14. The CDR3 length is 17 residues.

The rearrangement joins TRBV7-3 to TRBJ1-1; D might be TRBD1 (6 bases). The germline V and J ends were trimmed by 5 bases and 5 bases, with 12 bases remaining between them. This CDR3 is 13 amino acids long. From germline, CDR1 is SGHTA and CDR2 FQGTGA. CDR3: CASSPRGSTEAFF. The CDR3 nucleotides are TGTGCCAGCAGCCCCAGGGGAAGTACTGAAGCTTTCTTT. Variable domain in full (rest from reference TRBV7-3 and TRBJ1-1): GAGVSQTPSNKVTEKGKYVELRCDPISGHTALYWYRQSLGQGPEFLIYFQGTGAADDSGLPNDRFFAVRPEGSVSTLKIQRTERGDSAVYLCASSPRGSTEAFFGQGTRLTVV.

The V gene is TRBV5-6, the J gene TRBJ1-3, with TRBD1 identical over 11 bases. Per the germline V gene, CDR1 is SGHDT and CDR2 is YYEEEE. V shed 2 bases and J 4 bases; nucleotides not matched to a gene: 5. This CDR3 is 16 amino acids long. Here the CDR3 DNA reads TGTGCCAGCAGCTTCGGACAGGGGGCGATCGGAAACACCATATATTTT. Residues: CASSFGQGAIGNTIYF.

This CDR3 reads CAWTRGTGTYEQYF. The CDR3 nucleotides are TGTGCCTGGACTAGGGGGACAGGCACCTACGAGCAGTACTTC. V usage is TRBV30 and J usage is TRBJ2-7, with TRBD1 identical over 8 bases. V was pared by 4 bases and J by 2 bases, with 7 bases of the junction left unmatched. This CDR3 is built from 14 residues. CDR1 is GTSNPN, CDR2 SVGIG, per germline (reference sequence).

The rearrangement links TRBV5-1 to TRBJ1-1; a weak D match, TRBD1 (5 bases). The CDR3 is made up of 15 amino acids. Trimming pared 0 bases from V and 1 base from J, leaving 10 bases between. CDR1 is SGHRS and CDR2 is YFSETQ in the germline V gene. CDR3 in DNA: TGCGCCAGCAGCTTGGGACAGACGAAGAACACTGAAGCTTTCTTT. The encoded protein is CASSLGQTKNTEAFF.

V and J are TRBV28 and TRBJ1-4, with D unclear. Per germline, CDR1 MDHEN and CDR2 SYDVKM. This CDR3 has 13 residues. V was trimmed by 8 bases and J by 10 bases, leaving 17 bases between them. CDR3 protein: CASLLEPGGKLFF. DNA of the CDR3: TGTGCCAGCCTACTAGAACCCGGAGGAAAACTGTTTTTT.

CDR3 in amino acids: CASSLQSRVDTQYF. The CDR3 DNA reads as TGCGCCAGCAGCCTACAGAGTCGTGTCGATACGCAGTATTTT. This rearrangement joins TRBV5-1 to TRBJ2-3; unclear D gene. Trimming took 4 bases from V and 6 from J, leaving 15 bases between them. The CDR3 runs to 14 residues. Germline V gene sequence: CDR1 SGHRS, CDR2 YFSETQ.

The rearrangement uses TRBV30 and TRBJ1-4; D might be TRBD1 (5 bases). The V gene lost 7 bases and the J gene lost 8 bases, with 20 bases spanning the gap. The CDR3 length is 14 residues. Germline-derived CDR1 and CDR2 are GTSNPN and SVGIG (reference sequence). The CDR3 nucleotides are TGTGCCTTCAACCGGGACTCTTGGGAGGAAAAACTGTTTTTT. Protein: CAFNRDSWEEKLFF.

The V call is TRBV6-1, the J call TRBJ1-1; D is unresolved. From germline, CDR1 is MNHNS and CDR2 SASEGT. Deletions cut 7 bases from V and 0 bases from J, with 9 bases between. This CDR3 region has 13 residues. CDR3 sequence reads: CASTTVLNTEAFF. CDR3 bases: TGTGCCAGCACAACAGTCTTGAACACTGAAGCTTTCTTT.

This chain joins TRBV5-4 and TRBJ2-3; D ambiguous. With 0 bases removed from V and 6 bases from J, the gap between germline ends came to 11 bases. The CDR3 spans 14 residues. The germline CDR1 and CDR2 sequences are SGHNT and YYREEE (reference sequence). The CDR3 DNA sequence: TGTGCCAGCAGCTTGGGAAGCGATGGGGATACGCAGTATTTT. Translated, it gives CASSLGSDGDTQYF.

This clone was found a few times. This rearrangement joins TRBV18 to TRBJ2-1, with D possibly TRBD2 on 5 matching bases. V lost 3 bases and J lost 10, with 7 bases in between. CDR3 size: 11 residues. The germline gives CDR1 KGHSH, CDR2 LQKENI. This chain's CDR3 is CASSPGREQFF. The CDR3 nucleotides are TGTGCCAGCTCACCGGGGAGAGAGCAGTTCTTC.

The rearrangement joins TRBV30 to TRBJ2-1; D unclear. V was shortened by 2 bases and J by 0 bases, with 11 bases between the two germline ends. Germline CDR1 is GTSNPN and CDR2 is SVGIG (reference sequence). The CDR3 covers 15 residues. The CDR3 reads CAWSPGGSSYNEQFF. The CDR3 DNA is TGTGCCTGGAGTCCCGGCGGTAGCTCCTACAATGAGCAGTTCTTC.

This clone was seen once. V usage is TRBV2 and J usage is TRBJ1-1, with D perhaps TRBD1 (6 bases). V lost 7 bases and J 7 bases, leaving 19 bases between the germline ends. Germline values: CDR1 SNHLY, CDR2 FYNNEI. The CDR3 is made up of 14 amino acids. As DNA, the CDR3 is TGTGCCAGCAATAAGAGGACGGCACAGGGTGAAGCTTTCTTT. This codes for CASNKRTAQGEAFF.